The subject of this entry is one TCR beta chain. From germline, CDR1 is LGHNA and CDR2 YSLEER. V lost 3 bases, J lost 6 bases, and 10 bases lay in between. The CDR3 has 13 residues. The record originates from a study of blood T cell repertoires in COVID-19. Study context: Both acute and convalescent COVID-19 samples were obtained from the United States, Italy and Spain. Nucleic acid was either cDNA or gDNA, and it came from T cells, B-cell-depleted T cells, or PBMCs.

In the source study's methods: Estimated nucleated cell counts came from reference gene primer amplification. Profiling relied on immunoSEQ multiplex PCR, and the TCRdb table lists in-frame clones only, not all of them. For V, J and clone size, that table is used; D and trimming come from the DNA. The repertoire holds approximately 76,000 clones, approximately 90% seen once, with approximately 8% in the top ten. This chain uses TRBV4-3 with TRBJ2-3; D call uncertain. The specimen was peripheral blood. The origin of this receptor is a man between 25 and 39 years old with acute or convalescent COVID-19. For the CDR3, the DNA is TGCGCCAGCAGCCAGGCATCTTATGATACGCAGTATTTT. Amino acid sequence: CASSQASYDTQYF.